The clone carrying this T cell receptor (beta chain) was detected ten times or more. The data originate from a study of T cells in Graves' hyperthyroidism and ophthalmopathy. The CDR3 is 14 residues long. V shed 5 bases and J shed 6 bases, with 20 bases lying between them. Germline-derived CDR1 and CDR2 are DFQATT and SNEGSKA (reference sequence). Amplified TCR beta CDR3 regions came from RNA transcripts. First-round RT-PCR targeting the TCR CDR3 was performed with the HTBI primer set. TCRdb reprocessed the multiplex PCR reads via MiXCR and lists one record per CDR3 protein. The sample shows 280,000 or so distinct CDR3 sequences, around 15% of them seen only once.

The sequence derives from a woman in her 50s with Graves' hyperthyroidism that later progressed to Graves' ophthalmopathy. This chain uses TRBV20-1 with TRBJ2-7, with D perhaps TRBD1 or TRBD2 (5 bases each). Material: blood. This CDR3 reads CSAAPGPSDREQYF. In DNA, the CDR3 is TGCAGTGCTGCCCCGGGACCTAGTGATCGCGAGCAGTACTTC.